These 22 T cell receptor beta chains were all obtained from the same sample, sequenced in a study of T cells after yellow fever vaccination. TCRdb re-called the 5' RACE reads with MiXCR, one entry per CDR3 protein. The sample has a few hundred thousand distinct CDR3 sequences; approximately 10% are singletons. The specimen comprised CD4+ T cells sorted from PBMCs, sampled 5 days after the yellow fever booster vaccination. The source is a man between 18 and 35 years old who received the YFV17D yellow fever vaccine.

The chain employs TRBV7-9 and TRBJ2-5; D possibly corresponds to TRBD1 (7 bases). This CDR3 contains 16 residues. Trimming left V 5 bases short and J 5 bases short, with 21 bases between. The germline V gene has CDR1 SEHNR and CDR2 FQNEAQ (reference sequence). As DNA, the CDR3 is TGTGCCAGCAGCAAGGGGGCCGCGGGGCAAGGGGAGACCCAGTACTTC. Translating gives CASSKGAAGQGETQYF.

The V gene is TRBV7-2, the J gene TRBJ2-3, with D possibly being TRBD1 (5 bases). The V gene lost 1 base and the J gene lost 10 bases, with 21 bases spanning the gap. CDR1 SGHTA and CDR2 FQGNSA come from the germline V gene. The CDR3 covers 16 residues. CDR3 loop: CASSLGLEQARPAQYF. Here the CDR3 DNA reads TGTGCCAGCAGCTTAGGTTTGGAACAGGCACGCCCGGCGCAGTATTTT.

This chain's CDR3 is CASSRLAGNQETQYF. DNA of the CDR3: TGTGCCAGCAGCCGGCTAGCGGGGAACCAAGAGACCCAGTACTTC. The genes are TRBV3-1 and TRBJ2-5, with 9 positions matching TRBD2. Germline CDR1 reads LGHDT; CDR2 reads YNNKEL (reference sequence). V lost 4 bases to trimming and J lost 0 bases; unmatched junction nucleotides: 3. The CDR3 covers 15 residues.

Ten or more counts support this clonotype. The rearrangement uses TRBV30 and TRBJ2-5; 8 bases map to TRBD1. Germline CDR1 is GTSNPN and CDR2 is SVGIG (reference sequence). After removal of 0 bases from V and 7 bases from J, the junction contained 7 bases not matched to a gene. The CDR3 has 14 residues. This chain's CDR3 is CAWSVGGGTGTQYF. CDR3 DNA: TGTGCCTGGAGTGTAGGAGGTGGGACAGGGACCCAGTACTTC.

This clonotype has a count of ten or more. The genes are TRBV6-5 and TRBJ2-1, with 8 bases that match TRBD2. V was clipped by 5 bases and J by 3 bases; unmatched bases: 9. The CDR3 is 16 amino acids. Germline loops: CDR1 MNHEY, CDR2 SVGAGI. The CDR3 reads CASSPQERGRYNEQFF. CDR3 sequence (DNA): TGTGCCAGCAGTCCCCAGGAGCGGGGGCGCTACAATGAGCAGTTCTTC.

The chain employs TRBV7-2 and TRBJ2-4; no definite D call. CDR1 and CDR2 from the germline V gene are SGHTA and FQGNSA. This CDR3 comprises 11 residues. V lost 1 base, J lost 8 bases, and 3 bases lay in between. The CDR3 region has the DNA TGTGCCAGCAGCTTAGGGGACATTCAGTACTTC. It encodes CASSLGDIQYF.

This clonotype was counted only a few times. This chain uses TRBV6-9 with TRBJ2-1, with 9 bases matching TRBD1. V trimming: 3 bases; J trimming: 8 bases; junction bases outside the gene matches: 5. The CDR3 consists of 14 residues. Germline V gene sequence: CDR1 MNHGY, CDR2 SVAAGI. The CDR3, as DNA: TGTGCCAGCAGTTACGGGACAGGGAAGGATGAGCAGTTCTTC. Protein product: CASSYGTGKDEQFF.

This clonotype has just a few counts. CDR3 residues: CASSLSQGAFGYTF. In DNA, the CDR3 is TGTGCCAGCAGCTTATCGCAGGGGGCGTTCGGCTACACCTTC. The chain links TRBV7-9 to TRBJ1-2; 8 nucleotides line up with TRBD1. V gave up 2 bases and J gave up 8 bases; unmatched junction bases: 7. Germline CDR1 and CDR2: SEHNR and FQNEAQ (reference sequence). This CDR3 spans 14 amino acids.

This clonotype was counted between two and nine times. The chain links TRBV6-1 to TRBJ2-3, with D tentatively TRBD1 (5 bases). Trimming took off 10 bases at V and 5 bases at J, with 19 bases between the two ends. The length of the CDR3 is 14 residues. Germline lookup yields CDR1 MNHNS and CDR2 SASEGT. The CDR3 coding sequence is TGTGCCATCAAACTCGGACATGTCGAAGATACGCAGTATTTT. It codes for CAIKLGHVEDTQYF.

This clonotype occurred many times. The CDR3 protein is CASSFSSGYQETQYF. CDR3 nucleotide sequence: TGTGCCAGCAGCTTTTCTAGCGGGTACCAAGAGACCCAGTACTTC. V is TRBV7-9 and J is TRBJ2-5; 8 bases are shared with TRBD2. The CDR3 is 15 residues long. Germline trimming cut 3 bases from V and 0 bases from J; bases unmatched to any gene: 3. Germline-derived CDR1 and CDR2 are SEHNR and FQNEAQ (reference sequence). The whole variable domain, remainder taken from reference TRBV7-9 and TRBJ2-5, is DTGVSQNPRHKITKRGQNVTFRCDPISEHNRLYWYRQTLGQGPEFLTYFQNEAQLEKSRLLSDRFSAERPKGSFSTLEIQRTEQGDSAMYLCASSFSSGYQETQYFGPGTRLLVL.

The chain uses TRBV28 and TRBJ2-3, with D possibly being TRBD1 or TRBD2 (5 bases each). The CDR3 has 16 residues. Germline V gene lookup returns CDR1 MDHEN and CDR2 SYDVKM. The ends were cut back, 8 bases at V and 1 base at J, with 19 bases in the middle. The CDR3 sequence: CASESPGPTGTDTQYF. The CDR3 bases are TGTGCCAGCGAATCCCCGGGGCCGACGGGCACAGATACGCAGTATTTT. The full variable domain, completed using reference TRBV28 and TRBJ2-3, is DVKVTQSSRYLVKRTGEKVFLECVQDMDHENMFWYRQDPGLGLRLIYFSYDVKMKEKGDIPEGYSVSREKKERFSLILESASTNQTSMYLCASESPGPTGTDTQYFGPGTRLTVL.

This clonotype was detected only a few times. The chain combines TRBV19 with TRBJ2-3, with D possibly matching TRBD1 (6 bases). From germline, CDR1 is LNHDA and CDR2 SQIVND (reference sequence). This CDR3 spans 14 amino acids. Trimming cost V 3 bases and J 4 bases, with 11 bases left between them. The DNA for the CDR3 is TGTGCCAGTAGTATGGGGGCCGGAGCAGATACGCAGTATTTT. It specifies CASSMGAGADTQYF.

The V gene is TRBV5-1, the J gene TRBJ1-2; no clear D. V lost 0 bases and J lost 4, with 13 bases in between. This CDR3 has 15 amino acids. Germline CDR1 reads SGHRS; CDR2 reads YFSETQ. CDR3 loop: CASSLERGSAYGYTF. The CDR3 nucleotides read TGCGCCAGCAGCTTGGAGCGGGGTTCGGCCTATGGCTACACCTTC.

This clonotype turned up a few times. The gene calls are TRBV4-1 and TRBJ1-5; D is unclear. Germline V CDR1 and CDR2: MGHRA, YSYEKL. The CDR3 consists of 15 residues. V was cut by 1 base and J by 2 bases, with 9 bases left in between. Here the CDR3 reads CASSQGEIGNQPQHF. The CDR3 DNA sequence: TGCGCCAGCAGCCAAGGAGAGATTGGCAATCAGCCCCAGCATTTT.

This chain joins TRBV15 and TRBJ2-2, with D possibly matching TRBD2 (6 bases). This CDR3 comprises 17 residues. V lost 0 bases, J lost 6 bases, and 17 bases lay in between. Germline V gene lookup returns CDR1 LNHNV and CDR2 YYDKDF (reference sequence). The CDR3 coding sequence is TGTGCCACCAGCAGAGAAACTGGCGGGGTCGGCTCCGGGGAGCTGTTTTTT. The encoded protein is CATSRETGGVGSGELFF.

This chain links TRBV6-5 with TRBJ2-7, with TRBD1 as a possible D gene (5 bases). In germline, CDR1 is MNHEY, CDR2 SVGAGI. Between the trimmed V and J ends, which lost 0 bases and 2 bases, there was a span of 8 bases. This CDR3 is built from 14 residues. DNA of the CDR3: TGTGCCAGCAGTTACTCGAAACAGGCCTACGAGCAGTACTTC. Translation gives CASSYSKQAYEQYF.

This clonotype was observed many times. The chain is built from TRBV4-3 and TRBJ2-6; 8 nucleotides agree with TRBD1. The CDR3 has 19 amino acids. V lost 1 base and J lost 2; bases outside the gene matches: 10. Germline assignment: CDR1 LGHNA and CDR2 YSLEER. The DNA for the CDR3 is TGCGCCAGCAGCCAAGGTCTCACAGGGGGAAATGCTGGGGCCAACGTCCTGACTTTC. It codes for CASSQGLTGGNAGANVLTF.

This clonotype has just a few counts. This chain uses TRBV29-1 with TRBJ2-2, with unresolved D. CDR1 SQVTM and CDR2 ANQGSEA come from the germline V gene. The CDR3 sequence is 15 residues long. The ends were cut back, 4 bases at V and 2 bases at J, with 14 bases in the middle. The CDR3 nucleotides are TGCAGCGTTGGCAACCCGGGCCTAAACACCGGGGAGCTGTTTTTT. Its translation is CSVGNPGLNTGELFF.

In this sample, this clonotype turned up a few times. V usage is TRBV2 and J usage is TRBJ1-1, with D unclear. This CDR3 has 14 amino acids. CDR1 SNHLY and CDR2 FYNNEI come from the germline V gene. V dropped 1 base and J dropped 1 base, with 7 bases sitting between them. Written as DNA, the CDR3 is TGTGCCAGCAGTGAAGGGTCCTGGAACACTGAAGCTTTCTTT. Translated: CASSEGSWNTEAFF.

This clonotype turned up a few times. The rearrangement joins TRBV4-2 to TRBJ2-2; the D is unclear. Germline V lookup: CDR1 LGHNA, CDR2 YNFKEQ. Trimming took 2 bases from V and 7 from J, leaving 8 bases between them. This CDR3 has 13 amino acids. As DNA, the CDR3 is TGTGCCAGCAGCCAATTATCAGGCGGGGAGCTGTTTTTT. Its translation is CASSQLSGGELFF.

The rearrangement links TRBV24-1 to TRBJ2-1; possible D gene TRBD1, 5 bases. The germline V and J ends were trimmed by 4 bases and 9 bases, with 18 bases remaining between them. The CDR3 spans 15 residues. CDR1 and CDR2 (germline): KGHDR, SFDVKD. CDR3 DNA sequence: TGTGCCACCAGTGACTCAATGGACAACATTAGTGAGCAGTTCTTC. Its protein product is CATSDSMDNISEQFF.

This clonotype was seen more than once but under ten times. The rearrangement links TRBV7-9 to TRBJ2-3; tentative D call: TRBD2 (6 bases). The V end was cut by 3 bases, the J end by 6 bases, with 10 bases between. CDR3 length: 13 residues. Germline assignment: CDR1 SEHNR and CDR2 FQNEAQ (reference sequence). CDR3: CASSLRGSDTQYF. The CDR3 DNA is TGTGCCAGCAGCTTGCGGGGATCGGATACGCAGTATTTT.